This entry lists 22 T cell receptor beta chains sequenced from one sample in a study of blood T cell repertoires in COVID-19. The repertoire was sequenced with immunoSEQ multiplex PCR; TCRdb's copy has only in-frame clones and lacks some. This table has 250,000 or so clones, 84% appearing once. The specimen was peripheral blood. The receptors here all came from a man aged 60 to 75 with acute or convalescent COVID-19.

The chain combines TRBV5-8 with TRBJ1-1; tentatively, D is TRBD1 (5 bases). In germline, CDR1 is SGHTS, CDR2 YDEGEE. The CDR3 runs 14 residues. V shed 1 base and J shed 4 bases, with 11 bases lying between them. CDR3 residues: CASSLRAGGTEAFF. The CDR3 coding sequence is TGTGCCAGCAGCTTGAGGGCCGGGGGCACTGAAGCTTTCTTT.

The rearrangement uses TRBV6-5 and TRBJ2-7, with D possibly being TRBD1 (6 bases). The germline V gene encodes CDR1 MNHEY and CDR2 SVGAGI. The CDR3 sequence is 13 residues long. The V and J ends lost 6 bases and 3 bases respectively, with 12 bases between them. The CDR3 DNA is TGTGCCAGCAGAAGGGACACGAGCTACGAGCAGTACTTC. Its translation: CASRRDTSYEQYF.

J is TRBJ2-5 and V is TRBV7-6; 8 bases align to TRBD2. The V gene's germline CDR1 is SGHVS and CDR2 FNYEAQ. Unmatched junction bases numbered 5, after V lost 1 base and J lost 1 base. CDR3 length: 16 amino acids. The CDR3 region is CASSLGGSGVQETQYF. CDR3 bases: TGTGCCAGCAGCTTAGGGGGTAGCGGGGTCCAAGAGACCCAGTACTTC.

The rearrangement uses TRBV6-1 and TRBJ1-1; perhaps TRBD1 as D (5 bases). CDR3 size: 15 residues. V dropped 6 bases and J dropped 0 bases, with 14 bases sitting between them. Germline V gene data show CDR1 as MNHNS and CDR2 as SASEGT. Here the CDR3 reads CASRGRRELNTEAFF. The CDR3, as DNA: TGTGCCAGCAGGGGACGGAGGGAACTGAACACTGAAGCTTTCTTT.

The chain links TRBV9 to TRBJ2-7; TRBD2 matches at 7 bases. Germline V CDR1 and CDR2: SGDLS, YYNGEE. The CDR3 has 13 residues. Trimming cost V 0 bases and J 5 bases; bases outside gene matches: 2. The DNA for the CDR3 is TGTGCCAGCAGCGTAGGGGCGGGGGACGAGCAGTACTTC. Protein sequence: CASSVGAGDEQYF.

The chain is built from TRBV29-1 and TRBJ2-3; TRBD2 matches at 11 bases. V lost 0 bases, J lost 4 bases, and 9 bases stayed unmatched. CDR3 length: 17 amino acids. The germline gives CDR1 SQVTM, CDR2 ANQGSEA. CDR3 amino acids: CSVEDTSGSWVADTQYF. The CDR3 DNA reads as TGCAGCGTTGAAGATACTAGCGGGAGTTGGGTTGCAGATACGCAGTATTTT.

This chain uses TRBV10-3 with TRBJ2-1, with 9 positions matching TRBD1. The CDR3 runs 15 residues. With 0 bases clipped from V and 7 bases from J, the junction kept 4 bases outside the gene matches. Germline V gene sequence: CDR1 ENHRY, CDR2 SYGVKD. DNA of the CDR3: TGTGCCATCAGTGAGTCGACACAGGGGGCGAATGAGCAGTTCTTC. Translating it yields CAISESTQGANEQFF.

The rearrangement uses TRBV7-2 and TRBJ2-1; D might be TRBD2 (6 bases). This CDR3 is built from 14 residues. Germline values: CDR1 SGHTA, CDR2 FQGNSA. V dropped 1 base and J dropped 8 bases, with 12 bases sitting between them. In nucleotides, the CDR3 is TGTGCCAGCAGCTTAGAAGGGACTGGGTATGAGCAGTTCTTC. Amino acid sequence: CASSLEGTGYEQFF.

This chain links TRBV15 with TRBJ2-2; TRBD1 aligns across 7 bases. V lost 8 bases and J lost 4; bases outside the gene matches: 7. The CDR3 sequence is 14 residues long. Per the germline V gene, CDR1 is LNHNV and CDR2 is YYDKDF (reference sequence). CDR3 in DNA: TGTGCCACCGCGAGGGGGCCGGGCACCGGGGAGCTGTTTTTT. It yields the protein CATARGPGTGELFF.

This chain links TRBV30 with TRBJ2-7; D is possibly TRBD1 (6 bases). The CDR3 totals 15 residues. Per the germline V gene, CDR1 is GTSNPN and CDR2 is SVGIG (reference sequence). Trimming shortened V by 3 bases and J by 0 bases, and 15 bases separated the two germline ends. DNA for the CDR3: TGTGCCTGGAGCCCGGGACACCTAAACTCCTACGAGCAGTACTTC. It yields the protein CAWSPGHLNSYEQYF.

CDR3 nucleotide sequence: TGTGCCACCAGCAGAGAAGCCGCTCCTAATTCACCCCTCCACTTT. Its translation: CATSREAAPNSPLHF. J is TRBJ1-6 and V is TRBV15; D not resolved. The CDR3 is 15 residues long. Trimming took 0 bases from V and 6 from J, leaving 9 bases between them. Looked up from germline, CDR1 is LNHNV and CDR2 is YYDKDF (reference sequence).

This clone was seen just once. The gene calls are TRBV6-5 and TRBJ1-2; 7 nucleotides match TRBD1. Unmatched junction bases numbered 5, after V lost 10 bases and J lost 0 bases. Germline V CDR1 and CDR2: MNHEY, SVGAGI. This CDR3 is 13 amino acids long. CDR3: CATADRTNYGYTF. The CDR3 bases are TGTGCCACCGCGGACAGGACTAACTATGGCTACACCTTC.

This clone occurred once. The CDR3 loop is CASSFGMNTEAFF. The CDR3 DNA reads as TGTGCCAGCAGCTTTGGCATGAACACTGAAGCTTTCTTT. The rearrangement links TRBV7-2 to TRBJ1-1, with D unclear. Germline V gene lookup returns CDR1 SGHTA and CDR2 FQGNSA. V was cut by 3 bases and J by 0 bases, with 5 bases left in between. The CDR3 is 13 amino acids.

This clone was recorded a few times. The V gene is TRBV30, the J gene TRBJ2-7; TRBD1 aligns across 8 bases. From germline, CDR1 is GTSNPN and CDR2 SVGIG (reference sequence). The CDR3 is 13 amino acids. Trimming at V came to 0 bases and at J to 3 bases, leaving 1 base not matched to a gene. CDR3 nucleotide sequence: TGTGCCTGGAGTGTGGACAGGGTCTACGAGCAGTACTTC. Encoded protein: CAWSVDRVYEQYF.

V is TRBV2 and J is TRBJ1-1; 7 bases line up with TRBD1. The CDR3 covers 14 residues. Germline CDR1 reads SNHLY; CDR2 reads FYNNEI. The V and J ends lost 4 bases and 1 base, in that order; junction bases with no gene match: 3. This CDR3 is CASSVTGENTEAFF. Written as DNA, the CDR3 is TGTGCCAGCAGTGTAACAGGGGAGAACACTGAAGCTTTCTTT.

This clone has a handful of counts. Here the CDR3 reads CAISESGQGGRTDTQYF. CDR3 coding DNA: TGTGCCATCAGTGAGTCGGGACAAGGGGGCCGGACAGATACGCAGTATTTT. The chain joins TRBV10-3 to TRBJ2-3, with 7 bases matching TRBD1. Germline CDR1 is ENHRY and CDR2 is SYGVKD. V was pared by 0 bases and J by 3 bases, with 9 bases of the junction left unmatched. CDR3 size: 17 residues.

The J gene is TRBJ1-1, the V gene TRBV28, with D unclear. With 2 bases removed from V and 1 base from J, the gap between germline ends came to 8 bases. The germline V gene has CDR1 MDHEN and CDR2 SYDVKM. This CDR3 comprises 14 residues. In DNA form, the CDR3 reads TGTGCCAGCAGTTTAATGGAGACGAACACTGAAGCTTTCTTT. Its protein product is CASSLMETNTEAFF.

The chain is built from TRBV27 and TRBJ2-5; 9 nucleotides align to TRBD2. The CDR3 totals 16 residues. V shed 3 bases and J 5 bases; nucleotides not matched to a gene: 10. CDR1 is MNHEY, CDR2 SMNVEV, per germline (reference sequence). CDR3 sequence: CASSFGVAGVGETQYF. CDR3 nucleotides: TGTGCCAGCAGTTTTGGGGTAGCGGGAGTGGGGGAGACCCAGTACTTC.

The DNA for the CDR3 is TGTGCCAGCAGCTTAGAATCGGCGGGGGGACTGAGGGAGCAGTACTTC. Protein: CASSLESAGGLREQYF. The chain couples TRBV11-2 to TRBJ2-7; 8 bases fit TRBD2. With V trimmed by 0 bases and J by 7 bases, 11 bases remained unmatched. CDR3 length equals 16 residues. Germline assignment: CDR1 SGHAT and CDR2 FQNNGV.

This chain joins TRBV10-1 and TRBJ2-5; the D is unclear. CDR1 is WNHNN, CDR2 SYGVQD, per germline (reference sequence). The CDR3 runs 11 residues. V lost 4 bases, J lost 5 bases, and 5 bases lay in between. Here the CDR3 DNA reads TGCGCCAGCAGTGCCGGGGAGACCCAGTACTTC. Translated, it gives CASSAGETQYF.

The gene calls are TRBV28 and TRBJ1-1, with no clear D. Trimming stripped 5 bases from V and 1 base from J, with 5 bases between. This CDR3 spans 12 amino acids. Germline assignment: CDR1 MDHEN and CDR2 SYDVKM. The CDR3 protein is CASSPGNTEAFF. CDR3 DNA sequence: TGTGCCAGCAGTCCAGGGAACACTGAAGCTTTCTTT.

The V call is TRBV19, the J call TRBJ2-3; 9 bases align to TRBD2. Per the germline V gene, CDR1 is LNHDA and CDR2 is SQIVND (reference sequence). The length of the CDR3 is 15 residues. V dropped 4 bases and J dropped 1; count of bases not matched to a gene: 3. CDR3 sequence (DNA): TGTGCCAGTAGTACTAGCGGGACTCGCACAGATACGCAGTATTTT. This encodes CASSTSGTRTDTQYF.